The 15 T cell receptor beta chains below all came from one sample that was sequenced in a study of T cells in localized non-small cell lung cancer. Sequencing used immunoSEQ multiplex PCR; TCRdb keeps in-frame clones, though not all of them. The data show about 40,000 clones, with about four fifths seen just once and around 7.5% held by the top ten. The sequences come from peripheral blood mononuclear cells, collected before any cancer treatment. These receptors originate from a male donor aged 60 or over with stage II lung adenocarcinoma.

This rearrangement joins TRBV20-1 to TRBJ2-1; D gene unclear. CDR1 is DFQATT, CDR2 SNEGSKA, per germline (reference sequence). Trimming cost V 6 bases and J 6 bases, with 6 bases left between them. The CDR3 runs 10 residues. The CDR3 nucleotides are TGCAGTGCCCTTTTCAATGAGCAGTTCTTC. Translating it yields CSALFNEQFF.

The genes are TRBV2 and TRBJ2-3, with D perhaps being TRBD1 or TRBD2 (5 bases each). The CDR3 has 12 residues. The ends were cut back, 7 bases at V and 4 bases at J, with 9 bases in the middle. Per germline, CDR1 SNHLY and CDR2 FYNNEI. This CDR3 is CASTQGADTQYF. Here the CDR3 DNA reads TGTGCCAGCACCCAGGGAGCAGATACGCAGTATTTT.

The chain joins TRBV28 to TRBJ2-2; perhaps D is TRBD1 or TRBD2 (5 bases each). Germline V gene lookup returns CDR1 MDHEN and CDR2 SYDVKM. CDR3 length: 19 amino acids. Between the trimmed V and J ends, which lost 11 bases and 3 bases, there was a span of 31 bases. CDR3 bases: TGTGCCGGCATAGCCTGGGGGAATAAAGATCCAGCACACACCGGGGAGCTGTTTTTT. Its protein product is CAGIAWGNKDPAHTGELFF. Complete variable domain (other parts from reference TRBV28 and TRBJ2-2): DVKVTQSSRYLVKRTGEKVFLECVQDMDHENMFWYRQDPGLGLRLIYFSYDVKMKEKGDIPEGYSVSREKKERFSLILESASTNQTSMYLCAGIAWGNKDPAHTGELFFGEGSRLTVL.

CDR3: CASSLEGSGNTIYF. CDR3 nucleotide sequence: TGCGCCAGCAGCTTGGAGGGCTCTGGAAACACCATATATTTT. The chain links TRBV5-1 to TRBJ1-3; D call uncertain. This CDR3 comprises 14 residues. The germline V and J ends were trimmed by 0 bases and 0 bases, with 4 bases remaining between them. Germline CDR1 and CDR2: SGHRS and YFSETQ.

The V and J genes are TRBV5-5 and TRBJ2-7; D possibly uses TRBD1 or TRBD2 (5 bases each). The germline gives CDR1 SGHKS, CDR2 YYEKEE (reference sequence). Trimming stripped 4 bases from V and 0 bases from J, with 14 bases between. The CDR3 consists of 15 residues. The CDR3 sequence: CASSPGTASSYEQYF. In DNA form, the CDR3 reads TGTGCCAGCAGCCCCGGGACCGCTAGCTCCTACGAGCAGTACTTC.

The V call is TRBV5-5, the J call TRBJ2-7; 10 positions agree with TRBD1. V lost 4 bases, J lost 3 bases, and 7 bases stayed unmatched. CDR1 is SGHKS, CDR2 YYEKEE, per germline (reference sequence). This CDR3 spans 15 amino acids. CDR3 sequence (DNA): TGTGCCAGCAGCCCGCGGGACAGGGGCGTCTACGAGCAGTACTTC. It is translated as CASSPRDRGVYEQYF.

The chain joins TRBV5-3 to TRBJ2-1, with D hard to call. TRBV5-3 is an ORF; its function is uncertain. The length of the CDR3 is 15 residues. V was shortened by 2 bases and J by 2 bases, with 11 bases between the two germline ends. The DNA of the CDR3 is TGTGCCAGAAGCTTAAAATCGGTTACCTACAATGAGCAGTTCTTC. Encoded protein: CARSLKSVTYNEQFF.

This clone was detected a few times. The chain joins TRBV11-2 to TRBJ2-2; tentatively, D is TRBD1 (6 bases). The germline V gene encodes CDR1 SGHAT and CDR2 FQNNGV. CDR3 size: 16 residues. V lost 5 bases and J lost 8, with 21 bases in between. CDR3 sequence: CASSLDRPEWGGELFF. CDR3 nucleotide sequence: TGTGCCAGCAGCCTCGACAGGCCTGAATGGGGTGGGGAGCTGTTTTTT. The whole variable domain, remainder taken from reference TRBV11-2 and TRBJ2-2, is EAGVAQSPRYKIIEKRQSVAFWCNPISGHATLYWYQQILGQGPKLLIQFQNNGVVDDSQLPKDRFSAERLKGVDSTLKIQPAKLEDSAVYLCASSLDRPEWGGELFFGEGSRLTVL.

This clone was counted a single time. The CDR3 sequence is CATTLRDRSNYGYTF. As DNA, the CDR3 is TGTGCCACCACTTTAAGGGACCGTTCTAACTATGGCTACACCTTC. The V call is TRBV19, the J call TRBJ1-2, with a possible D match to TRBD1 (5 bases). The germline V gene has CDR1 LNHDA and CDR2 SQIVND (reference sequence). This CDR3 is 15 amino acids long. Trimming shortened V by 10 bases and J by 0 bases, and 18 bases separated the two germline ends.

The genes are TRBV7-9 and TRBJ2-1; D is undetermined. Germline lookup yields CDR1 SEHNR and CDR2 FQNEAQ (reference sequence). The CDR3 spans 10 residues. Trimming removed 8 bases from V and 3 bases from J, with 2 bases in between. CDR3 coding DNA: TGTGCCAGCGGCTACAATGAGCAGTTCTTC. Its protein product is CASGYNEQFF.

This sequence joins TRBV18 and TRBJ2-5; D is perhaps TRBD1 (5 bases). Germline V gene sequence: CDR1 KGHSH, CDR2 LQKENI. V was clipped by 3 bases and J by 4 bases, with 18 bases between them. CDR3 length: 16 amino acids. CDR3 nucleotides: TGTGCCAGCTCACCTTCCTTGGCAGGGTCGGGAGAGACCCAGTACTTC. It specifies CASSPSLAGSGETQYF.

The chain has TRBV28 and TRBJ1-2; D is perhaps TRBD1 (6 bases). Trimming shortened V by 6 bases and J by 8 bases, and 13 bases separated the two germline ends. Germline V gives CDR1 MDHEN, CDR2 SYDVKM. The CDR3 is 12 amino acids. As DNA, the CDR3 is TGTGCCAGCAGAGACCCCCAGGGGGGCTACACCTTC. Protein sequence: CASRDPQGGYTF.

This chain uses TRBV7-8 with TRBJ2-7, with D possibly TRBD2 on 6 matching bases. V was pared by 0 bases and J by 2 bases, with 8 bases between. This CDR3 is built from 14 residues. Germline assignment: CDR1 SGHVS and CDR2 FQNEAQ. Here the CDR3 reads CASSLASGTYEQYF. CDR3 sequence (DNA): TGTGCCAGCAGCTTAGCTAGCGGTACCTACGAGCAGTACTTC. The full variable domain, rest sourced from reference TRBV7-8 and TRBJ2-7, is GAGVSQSPRYKVAKRGQDVALRCDPISGHVSLFWYQQALGQGPEFLTYFQNEAQLDKSGLPSDRFFAERPEGSVSTLKIQRTQQEDSAVYLCASSLASGTYEQYFGPGTRLTVT.

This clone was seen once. CDR3 loop: CASRIETQYF. CDR3 in DNA: TGTGCCAGCAGGATAGAGACCCAGTACTTC. This chain links TRBV2 with TRBJ2-5, with no clear D. V was clipped by 6 bases and J by 4 bases, with 3 bases between them. CDR1 and CDR2 (germline): SNHLY, FYNNEI. The CDR3 consists of 10 residues.

The DNA of the CDR3 is TGTGCCAGTAGTTTGGGACTAGCGGGAGCCTTCGATACGCAGTATTTT. Its protein product is CASSLGLAGAFDTQYF. This rearrangement joins TRBV19 to TRBJ2-3, with TRBD2 identical over 14 bases. The V gene's germline CDR1 is LNHDA and CDR2 SQIVND (reference sequence). The CDR3 spans 16 residues. The junction had 7 bases not matched to a gene; V was cut back by 5 bases and J by 6 bases.